The clone carrying this T cell receptor beta chain occurred many times. What it binds is unknown. Germline is not matched at one junction end, which may reflect a read error. This entry comes from a study of blood T cells in healthy people across ages. Notes on the study in general: Underestimates were what the diversity estimates from one million T cells were considered to be. Whereas aged donors had fewer naive CD4+ cells, long-lived donors had more of them and higher diversity.

This CDR3 comprises 14 residues. Germline V gives CDR1 LGHDT, CDR2 YNNKEL (reference sequence). Then a second PCR, running about 6 to 11 cycles, was carried out with a sample-barcoded 5' primer and a J-beta primer mix. In TCRdb, the 5' RACE reads were re-called with MiXCR into one record per CDR3 protein. The sample has about 1.6 million distinct CDR3 sequences; about 35% are singletons. The J gene is TRBJ2-3, the V gene TRBV3-1, with 7 positions matching TRBD2. Sequencing was done on a sample of blood. The source of this sequence is a woman younger than 45 in good health. CDR3 loop: CASSQAGSTDTQYF. The CDR3 DNA is TGCGCCAGCAGCCAAGCGGGGAGCACAGATACGCAGTATTTT.